This T cell receptor (beta chain) was obtained from a study of blood T cell repertoires in COVID-19. Study context: Sources were T cells, B-cell-depleted T cells, or PBMCs; the material itself was cDNA or gDNA.

Participant reports of clinical history set cohort assignment. Cohort 3 donors were reported recovered after two negative PCRs, clearance, or symptom resolution. This clone was observed a few times. Assay used: immunoSEQ multiplex PCR; TCRdb lists only in-frame clones, some missing. The table records approximately 300,000 clones, about 90% of them present only once. The sequence derives from a woman aged 30 to 39 who had recovered from COVID-19. What was sequenced was PBMCs or T cells enriched from blood (not recorded which).

The CDR3 reads CASSQGPAIRRGNYGYTF. The CDR3 nucleotides are TGCGCCAGCAGCCAAGGTCCAGCCATACGGAGGGGTAACTATGGCTACACCTTC. The rearrangement uses TRBV4-1 and TRBJ1-2; D may be TRBD1 (5 bases). This CDR3 contains 18 residues. V lost 1 base and J 1 base, leaving 19 bases between the germline ends. Per germline, CDR1 MGHRA and CDR2 YSYEKL.